This is a list of T cell receptor beta chains from one sample in a study of immune heterogeneity within non-small cell lung tumors. TCRdb re-called the multiplex PCR reads with MiXCR, one entry per CDR3 protein. The data show approximately 15,000 distinct CDR3 sequences, roughly 30% seen once. Specimen: lung tumor tissue. The receptors originated from a man aged 35 to 55 with non-small cell lung cancer. CDR3s include the opening cysteine and the closing phenylalanine or tryptophan. D genes are given only for firm matches. Clone size is stated in some rows and not others, as once, few, many or a class when expanded.

abundance	d_gene	j_gene	v_gene	CDR3aa	CDR3nt
medium-sized	.	TRBJ2-3	TRBV9	CASSLSGTLTDTQYF	TGTGCCAGCAGCCTATCGGGGACACTGACAGATACGCAGTATTTT
medium-sized	.	TRBJ1-2	TRBV28	CASSLTGSLNGYTF	TGTGCCAGCAGTTTGACAGGTTCTTTGAATGGCTACACCTTC
.	TRBD2	TRBJ2-7	TRBV5-6	CASIVAGGGYEQYF	TGTGCCAGCATAGTGGCGGGAGGAGGTTACGAGCAGTACTTC
.	TRBD1	TRBJ2-1	TRBV7-9	CASSFSQTRDSNEQFF	TGTGCCAGCAGCTTCTCTCAAACCCGGGACAGCAATGAGCAGTTCTTC
many	.	TRBJ2-7	TRBV30	CAWSVGRVSEQYF	TGTGCCTGGAGTGTCGGCAGGGTATCCGAGCAGTACTTC
many	.	TRBJ1-4	TRBV11-2	CASSKWPEEEKLFF	TGTGCCAGCAGCAAGTGGCCGGAGGAGGAAAAACTGTTTTTT
.	.	TRBJ2-7	TRBV5-4	CASSLTSNPYEQYF	TGTGCCAGCAGCTTGACTTCAAACCCCTACGAGCAGTACTTC
.	TRBD2	TRBJ2-1	TRBV9	CASSLGGTSDNEQFF	TGTGCCAGCAGCTTAGGGGGGACTAGCGACAATGAGCAGTTCTTC
.	TRBD2	TRBJ2-7	TRBV3-1	CASSQAAAWTSGSHKAYEQYF	TGTGCCAGCAGCCAGGCTGCTGCCTGGACTAGCGGGAGCCACAAGGCCTACGAGCAGTACTTC
few	.	TRBJ1-1	TRBV27	CATQRASTNTEAFF	TGTGCCACGCAACGAGCCAGTACGAACACTGAAGCTTTCTTT
.	.	TRBJ2-2	TRBV6-2/TRBV6-3	CASSYGLTATGINGELFF	TGTGCCAGCAGTTACGGGCTAACGGCTACCGGGATTAACGGGGAGCTGTTTTTT
many	.	TRBJ2-1	TRBV24-1	CATSYWPGNEQFF	TGTGCCACCAGTTACTGGCCGGGAAATGAGCAGTTCTTC
.	.	TRBJ1-6	TRBV25-1	CASSLSVRHGNNSPLHF	TGTGCCAGCAGTCTTTCAGTGAGGCACGGGAATAATTCGCCCCTCCACTTT
few	TRBD2	TRBJ2-2	TRBV2	CASSEWGLALKNTGELFF	TGTGCCAGCAGTGAATGGGGACTAGCTCTAAAAAACACCGGGGAGCTGTTTTTT
few	.	TRBJ2-5	TRBV24-1	CATSDLGGSETQYF	TGTGCCACCAGTGATTTGGGGGGCTCGGAGACCCAGTACTTC
few	TRBD1	TRBJ1-4	TRBV7-9	CASSSWTGENEKLFF	TGTGCCAGCAGCTCGTGGACAGGCGAAAATGAAAAACTGTTTTTT
medium-sized	TRBD1	TRBJ1-5	TRBV12-3/TRBV12-4	CASSRGQGVDQPQHF	TGTGCCAGCAGCCGGGGACAGGGCGTGGATCAGCCCCAGCATTTT
few	TRBD2	TRBJ2-1	TRBV30	CAWSSGGTSLFNEQFF	TGTGCCTGGAGTAGTGGCGGGACTAGCTTATTCAATGAGCAGTTCTTC
many	.	TRBJ1-2	TRBV2	CASSEKGGRLGGYTF	TGTGCCAGCAGTGAAAAGGGAGGGCGCCTTGGTGGCTACACCTTC
many	TRBD1	TRBJ1-5	TRBV5-1	CASSLQGANQPQHF	TGCGCCAGCAGCTTACAGGGGGCCAATCAGCCCCAGCATTTT
.	TRBD1	TRBJ2-5	TRBV6-1	CASSEAVTGEQPQYF	TGTGCCAGCAGTGAAGCCGTGACAGGGGAACAGCCCCAGTACTTC
.	.	TRBJ1-4	TRBV20-1	CSAAPLGNKNEKLFF	TGCAGTGCTGCCCCACTGGGGAATAAGAATGAAAAACTGTTTTTT
many	.	TRBJ2-6	TRBV5-1	CASSLVGAGANVLTF	TGCGCCAGCAGCTTGGTCGGGGCTGGGGCCAACGTCCTGACTTTC
many	.	TRBJ2-6	TRBV30	CAVFGARGANVLTF	TGTGCTGTTTTCGGGGCGCGAGGGGCCAACGTCCTGACTTTC
medium-sized	.	TRBJ1-3	TRBV7-9	CASSTGTLRNTIYF	TGTGCCAGCAGCACTGGGACATTGAGAAACACCATATATTTT
.	.	TRBJ1-2	TRBV2	CASTSDSRWGYTF	TGTGCCAGCACCTCGGACAGCCGATGGGGCTACACCTTC
.	.	TRBJ1-1	TRBV9	CASSVDPGSNTEAFF	TGTGCCAGCAGCGTAGACCCAGGAAGCAACACTGAAGCTTTCTTT
.	TRBD2	TRBJ2-7	TRBV6-2/TRBV6-3	CVSSYSLAGGSYEHYF	TGTGTCAGCAGTTACTCGCTAGCGGGAGGTTCCTACGAGCACTACTTC
.	.	TRBJ1-3	TRBV19	CASSRKSSGNIIYF	TGTGCCAGTAGTCGGAAGAGCTCTGGAAACATCATATATTTT
medium-sized	TRBD1	TRBJ1-2	TRBV12-3/TRBV12-4	CASRHGTGDVGYTF	TGTGCCAGCAGACACGGGACAGGGGACGTGGGCTACACCTTC
many	.	TRBJ1-5	TRBV20-1	CSAFGSGNQPQHF	TGCAGTGCTTTTGGATCAGGGAATCAGCCCCAGCATTTT
.	.	TRBJ2-7	TRBV5-6	CASSLAEAEYEQYF	TGTGCCAGCAGCTTGGCTGAAGCGGAGTACGAGCAGTACTTC
many	.	TRBJ1-5	TRBV2	CASSDRSNQPQHF	TGTGCCAGCAGCGACAGGAGCAATCAGCCCCAGCATTTT
medium-sized	TRBD2	TRBJ2-4	TRBV30	CAWSLGEGPGNIQYF	TGTGCCTGGTCATTGGGGGAGGGGCCGGGAAACATTCAGTACTTC
.	.	TRBJ2-1	TRBV6-2/TRBV6-3	CASSSPRTIHNEQFF	TGTGCCAGCAGCTCCCCCCGGACCATCCACAATGAGCAGTTCTTC
medium-sized	.	TRBJ1-2	TRBV10-1	CASSESGVGYGYTF	TGCGCCAGCAGTGAGTCGGGGGTCGGCTATGGCTACACCTTC
.	TRBD2	TRBJ2-3	TRBV2	CASSQEPGLAGGPDTQYF	TGTGCCAGCAGTCAGGAACCGGGACTAGCGGGAGGGCCGGATACGCAGTATTTT
medium-sized	.	TRBJ2-7	TRBV10-3	CATSVGGVAYEQYF	TGTGCCACTTCGGTTGGGGGAGTGGCCTACGAGCAGTACTTC
medium-sized	.	TRBJ1-2	TRBV28	CASSWEQSYGYTF	TGTGCCAGCAGTTGGGAACAGAGCTATGGCTACACCTTC
many	TRBD1	TRBJ1-2	TRBV11-3	CASSLPGQWMNYGYTF	TGTGCCAGCAGCTTACCGGGACAGTGGATGAACTATGGCTACACCTTC
once	.	TRBJ2-3	TRBV12-3/TRBV12-4	CASTSTTDTQYF	TGTGCCAGCACCTCGACCACAGATACGCAGTATTTC
.	TRBD1	TRBJ1-2	TRBV20-1	CSARGQGLYGYIF	TGCAGTGCTAGAGGACAGGGACTCTATGGCTACATCTTC
few	.	TRBJ2-1	TRBV5-1	CASSTQGGYNEQFF	TGCGCCAGCAGCACACAGGGCGGGTACAATGAGCAGTTCTTC
many	TRBD1	TRBJ2-4	TRBV19	CASSMTGGPENIQYF	TGTGCCAGTAGTATGACAGGGGGACCCGAAAACATTCAGTACTTC
few	.	TRBJ1-1	TRBV30	CAWSPLPGGTEAFF	TGTGCCTGGAGTCCCCTTCCGGGAGGCACTGAAGCTTTCTTT
many	TRBD2	TRBJ2-1	TRBV20-1	CSADSGRAGNEQFF	TGCAGTGCTGATAGCGGGAGGGCCGGGAATGAGCAGTTCTTC
few	TRBD2	TRBJ2-2	TRBV27	CASSLAGGLGGELFF	TGTGCCAGCAGTCTAGCGGGAGGGCTTGGTGGGGAGCTGTTTTTT
medium-sized	.	TRBJ2-7	TRBV6-1	CASSEKYYEQYF	TGTGCCAGCAGTGAGAAGTATTACGAGCAGTACTTC
few	TRBD2	TRBJ2-5	TRBV7-9	CASRTITSGRYQETQYF	TGTGCCAGCAGGACTATCACTAGCGGGAGGTACCAAGAGACCCAGTACTTC
medium-sized	.	TRBJ2-1	TRBV7-2	CASSSRLRANEQFF	TGTGCCAGCAGCTCCCGACTCAGAGCCAATGAGCAGTTCTTC
.	TRBD1	TRBJ1-2	TRBV19	CARGDRFFRGYTF	TGTGCCAGGGGGGACAGATTTTTCCGTGGCTACACCTTC
.	.	TRBJ1-3	TRBV4-3	CASSQDPEPGNTIYF	TGCGCCAGCAGCCAAGATCCAGAACCTGGAAACACCATATATTTT
medium-sized	.	TRBJ2-7	TRBV5-1	CASSNGGEQYF	TGCGCCAGCTCCAACGGGGGCGAGCAGTACTTC
few	TRBD2	TRBJ2-3	TRBV24-1	CATSGLADTDTQYF	TGTGCCACCAGTGGCCTAGCGGACACAGATACGCAGTATTTT
many	TRBD1	TRBJ1-5	TRBV18	CASSPRTGSDQPQHF	TGTGCCAGCTCACCTCGGACAGGGTCTGATCAGCCCCAGCATTTT
medium-sized	TRBD2	TRBJ2-7	TRBV20-1	CSASGASGHSYEQYF	TGCAGTGCTTCCGGTGCTAGCGGGCACTCCTACGAGCAGTACTTC
medium-sized	TRBD2	TRBJ2-7	TRBV20-1	CSASVPSGRAYEQYF	TGCAGTGCTAGTGTCCCTAGCGGGAGGGCCTACGAGCAGTACTTC
medium-sized	.	TRBJ1-1	TRBV19	CATIPGWSTEAFF	TGTGCCACTATCCCTGGCTGGAGCACTGAAGCTTTCTTT
.	.	TRBJ2-3	TRBV15	CATSRGDASTDTLYF	TGTGCCACCAGCAGAGGAGATGCTAGCACTGATACGCTGTATTTT
many	TRBD1	TRBJ1-2	TRBV6-5	CASSYTLVQGMDYGYTF	TGTGCCAGCAGTTACACACTAGTACAGGGGATGGACTATGGCTACACCTTC